A selection of T cell receptor beta chains follows, all from one sample in a study of OX40 agonist ivuxolimab in advanced cancers. Measured with immunoSEQ multiplex PCR; TCRdb has only the in-frame clones, and not every one. The sample includes 50,000 to 70,000 clones, approximately 90% of them seen just once. The sample in question was CD4+ or CD8+ T cells sorted from blood, obtained in a trial of the OX40 agonist ivuxolimab. The receptors shown here come from an adult with an advanced solid tumor such as melanoma, head and neck, liver or kidney cancer. CDR3s include the opening cysteine and the closing phenylalanine or tryptophan. A D gene is named only where the DNA matches it firmly. Size is omitted from some rows. Given values are once, few, many or a class for expanded clones.

. TRBJ2-7 . TRBV15 CATSRDGTGNYEQYF TGTGCCACCAGCAGAGATGGAACAGGGAACTACGAGCAGTACTTC
once TRBJ1-2 . TRBV20-1 CSAVTDYGYTF TGCAGTGCCGTGACAGACTATGGCTACACCTTC
. TRBJ2-3 . TRBV6-5 CASSRFGGWDTQYF TGTGCCAGCAGCCGCTTTGGAGGTTGGGATACGCAGTATTTT
medium-sized TRBJ1-2 TRBD1 TRBV18 CASSAGTGGGYTF TGTGCCAGCTCAGCCGGGACAGGAGGTGGCTACACCTTC
. TRBJ2-5 . TRBV29-1 CSVPVQETQYF TGCAGCGTGCCCGTGCAAGAGACCCAGTACTTC
. TRBJ2-1 . TRBV7-2 CASSLVGGDEQFF TGTGCCAGCAGCTTAGTCGGGGGCGATGAGCAGTTCTTC
once TRBJ2-3 TRBD2 TRBV29-1 CSVKLAGGRYTQYF TGCAGCGTTAAGCTAGCGGGGGGTCGGTATACGCAGTATTTT
. TRBJ2-5 . TRBV11-1 CASSLDVGRETQYF TGTGCCAGCAGCTTGGACGTGGGTCGGGAGACCCAGTACTTC
. TRBJ2-2 . TRBV12-5 CAMGRDGGELFF TGTGCAATGGGGCGGGATGGCGGGGAGCTGTTTTTT
. TRBJ2-5 TRBD2 TRBV7-9 CASRGLGRTETQYF TGTGCCAGCAGGGGACTAGGCCGCACGGAGACCCAGTACTTC
. TRBJ2-2 TRBD1 TRBV29-1 CSVSPSGQSGELFF TGCAGCGTTTCGCCTTCGGGACAGTCCGGGGAGCTGTTTTTT
once TRBJ2-1 . TRBV5-4 CASSGNNEQFF TGTGCCAGCAGCGGAAACAATGAGCAGTTCTTC
. TRBJ2-1 . TRBV12-5 CASGLVVGVYLGGGNGEQFF TGTGCTAGTGGTTTGGTAGTTGGGGTTTATCTCGGAGGGGGCAATGGTGAGCAGTTCTTC
. TRBJ2-7 TRBD2 TRBV2 CASQLMSGSYEQYF TGTGCCAGCCAACTGATGAGCGGGAGCTACGAGCAGTACTTC
. TRBJ2-1 . TRBV25-1 CASSARPYNEQFF TGTGCCAGCAGTGCTAGGCCCTACAATGAGCAGTTCTTC
. TRBJ1-2 . TRBV5-1 CASSPETGLYTF TGCGCCAGCAGCCCCGAGACAGGTCTCTACACCTTC
. TRBJ1-4 . TRBV5-8 CASSLKVANEKLFF TGTGCCAGCAGCTTGAAAGTGGCTAATGAAAAACTGTTTTTT
. TRBJ2-1 TRBD1 TRBV5-4 CASSRWTGKYNEQFF TGTGCCAGCAGCCGATGGACAGGAAAATACAATGAGCAGTTCTTC
. TRBJ1-3 TRBD1 TRBV9 CASSAQGAGDTIYF TGTGCCAGCAGCGCCCAGGGGGCAGGGGACACCATATATTTT
. TRBJ2-2 . TRBV19 CASTALGTGELFF TGTGCCAGTACGGCCCTTGGTACCGGGGAGCTGTTTTTT
once TRBJ2-2 TRBD1 TRBV7-2 CASSPRTGLNTGELFF TGTGCCAGCAGCCCGCGGACAGGGTTAAACACCGGGGAGCTGTTTTTT
. TRBJ1-1 . TRBV13 CASSLDRGLSTEAFF TGTGCCAGCAGCTTAGATCGGGGTCTAAGCACTGAAGCTTTCTTT
. TRBJ2-1 TRBD1 TRBV19 CASRGTDNEQFF TGTGCCAGTAGGGGGACAGACAATGAGCAGTTCTTC
. TRBJ2-2 TRBD1 TRBV10-3 CAIGGQEDGELFF TGTGCCATCGGGGGACAGGAGGACGGGGAGCTGTTTTTT
. TRBJ2-5 . TRBV30 CAWSPQETQYF TGTGCCTGGAGTCCTCAAGAGACCCAGTACTTC
. TRBJ2-1 . TRBV6-5 CASSSLNEQFF TGTGCCAGCAGCTCCCTCAATGAGCAGTTCTTC
. TRBJ2-7 . TRBV20-1 CSAKTSYEQYF TGCAGTGCTAAGACCTCCTACGAGCAGTACTTC
. TRBJ2-1 . TRBV6-5 CASSTDGYNEQFF TGTGCCAGCAGTACTGACGGCTACAATGAGCAGTTCTTC
. TRBJ2-1 TRBD1 TRBV29-1 CSVESFGTGAAEQFF TGCAGCGTTGAGAGTTTTGGGACAGGGGCGGCTGAGCAGTTCTTC
. TRBJ1-1 . TRBV18 CASSQSPGRKNTEAFF TGTGCCAGCTCACAAAGCCCGGGACGGAAGAACACTGAAGCTTTCTTT
. TRBJ2-1 . TRBV10-3 CAINMEGVSEQFF TGTGCCATCAATATGGAGGGAGTCAGCGAGCAGTTCTTC
. TRBJ1-4 TRBD1 TRBV19 CASSIGQVDNEKLFF TGTGCCAGTAGTATCGGACAGGTGGATAATGAAAAACTGTTTTTT
. TRBJ2-3 TRBD2 TRBV11-3 CASSYRGSGSPDTQYF TGTGCCAGCAGCTACCGGGGTAGCGGGTCCCCAGATACGCAGTATTTT
. TRBJ2-1 TRBD1 TRBV5-4 CASSLTGYNEQFF TGTGCCAGCAGTCTGACAGGGTACAATGAGCAGTTCTTC
. TRBJ2-5 TRBD1 TRBV6-6 CASTPPDRGPVLTQYF TGTGCCAGCACTCCGCCCGACAGGGGCCCCGTCTTGACCCAGTACTTC
. TRBJ1-2 . TRBV4-3 CASSQSRGDYGYTF TGCGCCAGCAGCCAGTCGAGGGGGGACTATGGCTACACCTTC
. TRBJ2-7 . TRBV18 CASSREGGLGEQYF TGTGCCAGCTCCCGAGAGGGCGGTCTAGGCGAGCAGTACTTC
. TRBJ2-5 . TRBV5-6 CASSSWAGGPETQYF TGTGCCAGCAGCTCCTGGGCTGGGGGCCCAGAGACCCAGTACTTC
. TRBJ1-1 . TRBV19 CASIPGRGPNTEAFF TGTGCCAGTATTCCGGGACGAGGACCAAACACTGAAGCTTTCTTT
once TRBJ2-7 TRBD2 TRBV9 CASSPLGTSGREQYF TGTGCCAGCAGCCCCCTCGGAACTAGCGGGAGAGAGCAGTACTTC
. TRBJ2-4 TRBD2 TRBV4-3 CASSQEGLAGGTAKNIQYF TGCGCCAGCAGCCAGGAGGGACTAGCGGGAGGCACGGCCAAAAACATTCAGTACTTC
. TRBJ2-6 . TRBV10-3 CAISEGAAGANVLTF TGTGCCATCAGTGAGGGGGCAGCCGGGGCCAACGTCCTGACTTTC
. TRBJ2-7 . TRBV29-1 CSAQVEASGPYEQYF TGCAGCGCCCAAGTGGAAGCCAGTGGACCTTACGAGCAGTACTTC
. TRBJ2-5 TRBD2 TRBV10-3 CAAREGLAGGQETQYF TGTGCCGCCCGGGAGGGCCTAGCGGGGGGACAAGAGACCCAGTACTTC
. TRBJ2-7 . TRBV20-1 CSAAISYEQYF TGCAGTGCTGCGATCTCCTACGAGCAGTACTTC